The next 17 T cell receptor beta chains were all read from a single sample in a study of T-cell reconstitution after alpha-beta-depleted transplantation in children. The TCRbeta library was prepared with unique molecular identifiers. TCRdb called the PCR reads again in MiXCR, with one record for every CDR3 protein. The sample has approximately 640,000 distinct CDR3 sequences, around 17% seen once. The sample in question was PBMCs from the stem cell graft donor, obtained from the stem cell graft. These receptors originate from a human donor who donated a stem cell graft to a child with acute myeloid leukemia.

CDR3 residues: CASSFSTSGVETQYF. In DNA form, the CDR3 reads TGTGCCAGCAGTTTCTCGACTAGCGGGGTAGAGACCCAGTACTTC. The chain is built from TRBV6-5 and TRBJ2-5, with TRBD2 matching 11 bases. With V trimmed by 4 bases and J by 4 bases, 5 bases remained unmatched. Germline V gene lookup returns CDR1 MNHEY and CDR2 SVGAGI. The length of the CDR3 is 15 residues.

This clonotype was counted only a few times. The chain joins TRBV4-3 to TRBJ2-7, with TRBD2 as a possible D gene (6 bases). The CDR3 sequence is 16 residues long. Trimming cost V 4 bases and J 3 bases, with 19 bases left between them. Germline CDR1 and CDR2: LGHNA and YSLEER. The CDR3 here is CASSPELGGGRYEQYF. DNA of the CDR3: TGCGCCAGCAGCCCGGAACTCGGGGGAGGCCGCTACGAGCAGTACTTC.

This clonotype came up many times. The V call is TRBV25-1, the J call TRBJ1-1, with 9 bases lining up with TRBD1. The CDR3 extends over 15 amino acids. Germline values: CDR1 MGHDK, CDR2 SYGVNS. Trimming took 5 bases from V and 6 from J; bases not matched to a gene: 10. The CDR3 sequence is CASSPLQGAGSEAFF. The CDR3 coding sequence is TGTGCCAGCAGTCCACTACAGGGGGCTGGGTCTGAAGCTTTCTTT.

In its sample, this clonotype was seen many times. This chain links TRBV20-1 with TRBJ2-5, with D possibly matching TRBD1 (6 bases). V dropped 3 bases and J dropped 8 bases, with 19 bases sitting between them. CDR1 DFQATT and CDR2 SNEGSKA come from the germline V gene (reference sequence). This CDR3 is built from 14 residues. Here the CDR3 DNA reads TGCAGTGCTAGGTATCCAGGGGCCACCGAAACCCAGTACTTC. Its protein is CSARYPGATETQYF.

This clonotype was seen a handful of times. The chain recombines TRBV12-2 with TRBJ1-5. TRBV12-2 is noted as a pseudogene. This CDR3 is built from 14 residues. CDR3 loop: CASRLGMLNQPQHF. Written as DNA, the CDR3 is TGTGCAAGTCGCTTAGGAATGCTCAATCAGCCCCAGCATTTT.

This clonotype was counted a few times. J is TRBJ2-3 and V is TRBV4-3; D is undetermined. Germline CDR1 is LGHNA and CDR2 is YSLEER. This CDR3 comprises 15 residues. The germline V and J ends were trimmed by 4 bases and 4 bases, with 15 bases remaining between them. In DNA, the CDR3 is TGCGCCAGCAGCCCCCTCGTGGGAAATTCAGATACGCAGTATTTT. As protein: CASSPLVGNSDTQYF.

At least ten counts were recorded for this clonotype. The chain links TRBV12-3 or TRBV12-4 to TRBJ1-1, with 8 bases lining up with TRBD1. Trimming removed 4 bases from V and 0 bases from J; junction bases left unmatched: 7. The CDR3 spans 16 residues. The CDR3 here is CASSSDRAIVNTEAFF. The CDR3 nucleotides are TGTGCCAGCAGTTCGGACAGGGCCATCGTGAACACTGAAGCTTTCTTT.

This clonotype was seen a few times. The V gene is TRBV11-2, the J gene TRBJ2-3; weak D call: TRBD1 (6 bases). With 5 bases removed from V and 5 bases from J, the gap between germline ends came to 20 bases. This CDR3 spans 16 amino acids. Looked up from germline, CDR1 is SGHAT and CDR2 is FQNNGV. CDR3 sequence reads: CASSPKGQGKGDTQYF. CDR3 DNA sequence: TGTGCCAGCAGCCCAAAAGGCCAGGGGAAGGGAGATACGCAGTATTTT.

This chain joins TRBV29-1 and TRBJ2-7, with 9 bases lining up with TRBD1. Trimming cost V 4 bases and J 2 bases; bases outside gene matches: 6. Germline V gives CDR1 SQVTM, CDR2 ANQGSEA. The CDR3 extends over 14 amino acids. CDR3 DNA sequence: TGCAGCGTTGCTCCGGGACAGGGCCCCTACGAGCAGTACTTC. Translated, it gives CSVAPGQGPYEQYF.

This clonotype showed up just a few times. This rearrangement joins TRBV20-1 to TRBJ2-1, with D perhaps matching TRBD1 (6 bases). This CDR3 has 16 residues. V was trimmed by 0 bases and J by 6 bases, leaving 18 bases between them. CDR1 and CDR2 from the germline V gene are DFQATT and SNEGSKA (reference sequence). The CDR3 protein is CSAREGGTGSGNEQFF. The CDR3 DNA reads as TGCAGTGCTAGAGAAGGGGGAACGGGGAGTGGCAATGAGCAGTTCTTC.

This clonotype occurred many times. V usage is TRBV6-6 and J usage is TRBJ2-1; TRBD1 or TRBD2 may be the D gene (6 bases each). The CDR3 is 13 amino acids. The V gene lost 1 base and the J gene lost 9 bases, with 10 bases spanning the gap. Germline CDR1 reads MNHNY; CDR2 reads SVGAGI (reference sequence). CDR3 amino acids: CASSYFGGIEQFF. The CDR3 DNA is TGTGCCAGCAGTTACTTCGGGGGCATTGAGCAGTTCTTC.

The V and J genes are TRBV2 and TRBJ1-5; 9 bases agree with TRBD1. The CDR3 runs to 14 residues. Per the germline V gene, CDR1 is SNHLY and CDR2 is FYNNEI. Unmatched junction bases numbered 8, after V lost 7 bases and J lost 7 bases. This CDR3 reads CASIRDRARQPQHF. CDR3 nucleotide sequence: TGTGCCAGCATCCGGGACAGGGCTAGGCAGCCCCAGCATTTT.

The chain recombines TRBV9 with TRBJ2-5, with 10 positions matching TRBD2. After removal of 4 bases from V and 5 bases from J, the junction contained 14 bases not matched to a gene. There are 17 residues in the CDR3. The germline V gene encodes CDR1 SGDLS and CDR2 YYNGEE. The CDR3 spells CASSTQRAGGRGETQYF. The DNA for the CDR3 is TGTGCCAGCAGCACCCAAAGAGCGGGGGGGCGAGGGGAGACCCAGTACTTC.

The sample holds many counts of this clonotype. V gene TRBV15 combines with J gene TRBJ1-1, with D perhaps TRBD1 (6 bases). Trimming removed 5 bases from V and 2 bases from J, with 9 bases in between. This CDR3 comprises 13 residues. CDR1 and CDR2 from the germline V gene are LNHNV and YYDKDF (reference sequence). Here the CDR3 DNA reads TGTGCCACCAGCCAGGGGACTAACACTGAAGCTTTCTTT. Its protein is CATSQGTNTEAFF.

This clonotype occurred many times. This sequence joins TRBV5-1 and TRBJ2-1, with 7 bases identical to TRBD1. Trimming took 1 base from V and 2 from J; bases not matched to a gene: 3. The CDR3 is 15 residues long. Per the germline V gene, CDR1 is SGHRS and CDR2 is YFSETQ. The CDR3 bases are TGCGCCAGCAGCTTGACAGGGGCGACCTACAATGAGCAGTTCTTC. This encodes CASSLTGATYNEQFF.

This clonotype was counted a few times. The gene calls are TRBV28 and TRBJ2-4, with D unclear. V lost 5 bases, J lost 6 bases, and 11 bases lay in between. In germline, CDR1 is MDHEN, CDR2 SYDVKM. The CDR3 contains 13 residues. In nucleotides, the CDR3 is TGTGCCAGCAGTCTAGGGCTCGGAAACATTCAGTACTTC. It is translated as CASSLGLGNIQYF.

The chain joins TRBV6-2 or TRBV6-3 to TRBJ2-3, with D perhaps TRBD2 (7 bases). The CDR3 sequence is 14 residues long. Trimming cost V 8 bases and J 0 bases, with 12 bases left between them. Germline lookup yields CDR1 MNHEY and CDR2 SVGEGT. In DNA, the CDR3 is TGTGCCAGCGGGGGGGCGTTTAGCACAGATACGCAGTATTTT. Translation gives CASGGAFSTDTQYF.